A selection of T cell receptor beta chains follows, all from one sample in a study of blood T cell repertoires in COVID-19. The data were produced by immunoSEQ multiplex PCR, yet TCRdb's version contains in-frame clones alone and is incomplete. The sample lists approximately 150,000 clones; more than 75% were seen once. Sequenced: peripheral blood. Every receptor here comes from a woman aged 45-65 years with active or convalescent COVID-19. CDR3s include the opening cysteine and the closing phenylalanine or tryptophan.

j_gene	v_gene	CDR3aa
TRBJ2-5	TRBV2	CASIKGGGETQYF
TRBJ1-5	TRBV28	CASSSEHRKPQHF
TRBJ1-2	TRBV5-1	CASSSDRVNYGYTF
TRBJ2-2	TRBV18	CASSPGTAPGIGELFF
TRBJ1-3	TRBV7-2	CASSREGSGNTIYF
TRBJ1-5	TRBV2	CASSQQGFTQPQHF
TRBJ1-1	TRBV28	CATVTGTNTEAFF
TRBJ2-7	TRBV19	CASSIDPAGGPYEQYF
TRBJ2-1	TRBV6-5	CASRTPGTGHNEQFF
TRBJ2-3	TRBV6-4	CASSSSGITDTQYF
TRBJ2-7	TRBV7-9	CASSSTDRLIYEQYF
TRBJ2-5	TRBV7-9	CASSFNRGPGETQYF
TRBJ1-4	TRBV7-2	CASSLGAGVNEKLFF
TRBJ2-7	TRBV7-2	CASSLSRTSGGVSYEQYF
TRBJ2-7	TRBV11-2	CASINPGQGAGEQYF
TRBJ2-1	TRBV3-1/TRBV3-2	CASSQESRRDNEQFF
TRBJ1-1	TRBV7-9	CASSLDRANTEAFF
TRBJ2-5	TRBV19	CASSVQDSQETQYF
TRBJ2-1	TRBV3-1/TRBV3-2	CASSYGQNEQFF
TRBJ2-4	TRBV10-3	CAISAGGAHIQYF
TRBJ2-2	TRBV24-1	CATSQGRVAGELFF
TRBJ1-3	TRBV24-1	CATDQRGTGNTIYF
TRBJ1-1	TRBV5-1	CASSLALGTGGEAFF
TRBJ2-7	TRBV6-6	CASSRTSGGALPLQQYF
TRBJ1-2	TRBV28	CASSSRRRSGFNYGYTF
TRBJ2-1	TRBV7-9	CASLYYNEQFF
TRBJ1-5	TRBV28	CASSLGTGGTQPQHF
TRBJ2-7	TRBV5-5	CASSTGVGTYEQYF
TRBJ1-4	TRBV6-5	CASSQTVNEKLFF
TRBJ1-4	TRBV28	CASSLGQGFREKLFF
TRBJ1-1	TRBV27	CASSRGGAAEAFF
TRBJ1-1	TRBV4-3	CASSQDEGGWTEAFF
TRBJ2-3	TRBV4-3	CASSQERGGADTQYF
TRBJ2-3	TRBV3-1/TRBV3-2	CASSPLGGRVTDTQYF
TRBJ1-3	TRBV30	CAWSDFTAPGNTIYF
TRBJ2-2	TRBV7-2	CASSDRGNTGELFF
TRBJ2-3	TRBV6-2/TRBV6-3	CASSRGRLSGGTDTQYF
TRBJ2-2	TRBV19	CASRTGGNTGELFF
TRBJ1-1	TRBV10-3	CAISDPISRQGRNTEAFF
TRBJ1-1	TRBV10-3	CAISDRGDTEAFF
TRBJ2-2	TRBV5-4	CASSLGLAGLSGGELFF